This TCR beta chain appears in the sequencing data of a study of T cell responses to AZD1222 COVID-19 vaccine (dated by TCRdb to the early 2020s). Regarding the study in general: AZD1222 recipients given second doses at about 4 weeks or at about 12 weeks were pooled, since spike-specific TCR depth and breadth were not found to differ between the two schedules. TCR sequencing was performed for roughly 250 trial participants, of whom about 200 were given two doses of AZD1222 and around 25 were given two doses of MenACWY control vaccine. Trial participants were enrolled into age subgroups of 18-55, 56-69 and 70-plus years, which contained approximately 150, 30 and 60 TCR-sequenced participants, respectively.

In regard to this clone: It lacks a known antigen. No clone much larger than this one lies a single base away; base qualities are absent.

V and J are truncated by 0 bases and 5 bases respectively, leaving an intervening sequence of 7 bases. Counted from cysteine to phenylalanine, this CDR3 has 14 amino acids. Only CDR3 DNA is held: 42 bases, read in frame from base 1. The germline V gene provides CDR1 MNHEY and CDR2 SVGAGI. This sample's time point label indicates: baseline before first vaccination. Vaccinee samples were obtained from the UK trials COV001 and COV002, which included a single-blind randomized controlled phase 2/3 trial of AZD1222 (ChAdOx1 nCoV-19) in healthy adults. For TCRbeta chain sequencing, PBMC samples were collected from trial participants at day 0 and at day 28 after the second dose. The CDR3 regions of human TCRbeta chains were analyzed by immunosequencing. The original methods were these. Repertoire TCRs were checked for matches against a reference library of SARS-CoV-2-specific TCRs that had been generated using the MIRA antigen-specificity platform. Breadth meant the fraction of unique TCRs that were SARS-CoV-2-associated, whereas depth meant the fraction of total T cells that were SARS-CoV-2-associated. Using the MIRA data, every spike-specific TCR was mapped to the spike region that the TCR reacted to and assigned to either a CD4 or a CD8 class. Log10-transformed breadth and depth values were compared by one-way ANOVA with Sidak's multiple comparisons tests. TCRdb mirrors the immuneACCESS table, restricted to in-frame sequences. Some clones are absent from its copies; in checked studies, under half trace to an unresolved V gene, and the reason for the others is unknown. The V and J calls and clone size are taken from that table; D and trimming were inferred from the DNA. The sample yields 150,000 or so clones; about nine tenths were counted once. The ten largest clones represent roughly 6.5% of the sample.

Study-wide conclusions, independent of this receptor: Most participants were white British and females outnumbered males, and the authors suggested that clonal diversity may have been underestimated. Only a handful of AZD1222 recipients were SARS-CoV-2 seropositive at baseline, limiting conclusions about previously exposed vaccinees. Because no day 14 peak-response samples were available, repertoires were characterized only after the peak T cell response. The whole spike protein was spanned by vaccine-associated CD4 TCRs, and dominant responses were seen in regions 160-218 and 743-854. In the small 56-69-year group, the increase in depth fell short of significance, most likely because of low power. Epitopes outside the regions mutated in the B.1.351 and B.1.1.7 variants were reportedly recognized by nearly half of the unique spike-specific TCRs. After two AZD1222 doses, both the breadth and the depth of spike-specific TCRs were significantly higher than at day 0 and than in MenACWY recipients.

The rearrangement joined TRBV6-5 to TRBJ1-4; no D gene is confidently identified. The source was peripheral blood, collected on day 0 of AZD1222 vaccination. This receptor was identified in an adult in good health. The CDR3 region: CASSYSLGNEKLFF. The DNA sequence is as follows: TGTGCCAGCAGTTACTCGCTGGGGAATGAAAAACTGTTTTTT.